Each of the 29 T cell receptor beta chains below was sequenced from the same sample in a study of glioma-infiltrating T cells. Amplification of TCR alpha and beta CDR3 regions from RNA used iRepertoire nested multiplex PCR. TCRdb used MiXCR to reprocess the multiplex PCR reads, holding one entry per CDR3 protein. The profile shows roughly 120,000 distinct CDR3 sequences, approximately 26% of them singletons. The sample was glioma tissue, nonneoplastic brain tissue, or PBMCs (not recorded which). Receptors were obtained from a human donor with low-grade glioma or glioblastoma, undergoing nonglioma brain surgery, or in good health (not recorded which).

This clonotype was counted many times. The chain recombines TRBV7-2 with TRBJ2-1; TRBD2 is a possible D gene (6 bases). This CDR3 spans 15 amino acids. V lost 3 bases and J lost 3, with 12 bases in between. Germline V gene sequence: CDR1 SGHTA, CDR2 FQGNSA. The CDR3 coding sequence is TGTGCCAGCAGCTTTTCCGCGGGGCTCTACAATGAGCAGTTCTTC. Translation: CASSFSAGLYNEQFF.

J is TRBJ2-3 and V is TRBV4-2; D remains unclear. Germline CDR1 LGHNA, CDR2 YNFKEQ. This CDR3 is 15 amino acids long. The V end was cut by 8 bases, the J end by 2 bases, with 17 bases between. The CDR3 here is CASRSPADHTDTQYF. CDR3 DNA: TGTGCCAGCCGCTCACCCGCGGACCACACAGATACGCAGTATTTT.

This clonotype was seen at least ten times. The rearrangement links TRBV7-2 to TRBJ2-5; 12 nucleotides match TRBD1. Germline V lookup: CDR1 SGHTA, CDR2 FQGNSA. The CDR3 totals 15 residues. Trimming at V came to 5 bases and at J to 5 bases, leaving 6 bases not matched to a gene. This chain's CDR3 is CASSRGTGGRETQYF. CDR3 in DNA: TGTGCCAGCAGCCGGGGGACAGGGGGCAGGGAGACCCAGTACTTC.

This clonotype was recorded many times. The V and J genes are TRBV6-5 and TRBJ1-3; no firm D call. This CDR3 has 15 residues. The ends were cut back, 2 bases at V and 1 base at J, with 9 bases in the middle. Looked up from germline, CDR1 is MNHEY and CDR2 is SVGAGI. The CDR3 region has the DNA TGTGCCAGCAGTTACGCCTCTCGATCTGGAAACACCATATATTTT. This gives the protein CASSYASRSGNTIYF.

Worth noting for this clonotype: Being one base from a much bigger clone, this may be a read error. V and J are TRBV12-3 or TRBV12-4 and TRBJ2-1; D is unresolved. Trimming stripped 7 bases from V and 8 bases from J, with 9 bases between. The CDR3 is 11 residues long. CDR3 in DNA: TGTGCCAGCATTTGGTACGATGAGCAGTTCTTC. Translated: CASIWYDEQFF.

The chain joins TRBV29-1 to TRBJ2-7; D not certain. Looked up from germline, CDR1 is SQVTM and CDR2 is ANQGSEA. Trimming removed 4 bases at V and 3 bases at J, with 10 bases between. There are 12 residues in the CDR3. The DNA of the CDR3 is TGCAGCGTTGTGAAAGGAGACTACGAGCAGTACTTC. Translation: CSVVKGDYEQYF.

The J gene is TRBJ1-6, the V gene TRBV27; TRBD1 matches 7 bases. The CDR3 consists of 16 residues. Looked up from germline, CDR1 is MNHEY and CDR2 is SMNVEV (reference sequence). CDR3 coding DNA: TGTGTTAGCAGTTTAATCTCGACAGGGTCCAATTCACCCCTCCACTTT. This gives the protein CVSSLISTGSNSPLHF.

Many counts were recorded for this clonotype. The rearrangement joins TRBV7-9 to TRBJ1-1; unclear D gene. V shed 6 bases and J shed 6 bases, with 14 bases lying between them. Germline values: CDR1 SEHNR, CDR2 FQNEAQ (reference sequence). CDR3 size: 13 residues. The CDR3 loop reads CASRAGGTSEAFF. The CDR3 DNA reads as TGTGCCAGCAGGGCAGGAGGAACATCTGAAGCTTTCTTT.

This clonotype has only a few counts. This chain links TRBV12-3 or TRBV12-4 with TRBJ2-3, with 9 bases lining up with TRBD1. The CDR3 spans 17 residues. Unmatched junction bases numbered 12, after V lost 5 bases and J lost 3 bases. Written as DNA, the CDR3 is TGTGCCAGCAGTCTCACCGGGACAGGGTTGAGGACAGATACGCAGTATTTT. Its translation is CASSLTGTGLRTDTQYF.

This clonotype was recorded at least ten times. The chain combines TRBV6-2 or TRBV6-3 with TRBJ2-3; D remains ambiguous. V lost 1 base and J 2 bases, leaving 10 bases between the germline ends. This CDR3 region has 15 residues. Germline-derived CDR1 and CDR2 are MNHEY and SVGEGT. DNA of the CDR3: TGTGCCAGCAGTTACTTTAGGGTCCCCACAGATACGCAGTATTTT. Its protein is CASSYFRVPTDTQYF.

This chain connects TRBV20-1 to TRBJ2-7; D gene unclear. The CDR3 runs to 10 residues. Germline V CDR1 and CDR2: DFQATT, SNEGSKA (reference sequence). The CDR3 region is CSPVFGEQYF. CDR3 DNA: TGCAGCCCTGTATTTGGCGAGCAGTACTTC.

This clonotype has ten or more counts. This chain connects TRBV6-1 to TRBJ2-5, with 7 bases matching TRBD1. The CDR3 loop spans 14 amino acids. Looked up from germline, CDR1 is MNHNS and CDR2 is SASEGT. Trimming removed 4 bases from V and 2 bases from J; junction bases left unmatched: 4. In DNA form, the CDR3 reads TGTGCCAGCAGTGTGACAGGGTTACAAGAGACCCAGTACTTC. It specifies CASSVTGLQETQYF.

In its sample, this clonotype was seen many times. The CDR3 reads CASIGAGSAGTEAFF. DNA of the CDR3: TGTGCCAGTATTGGCGCGGGAAGCGCGGGGACTGAAGCTTTCTTT. This chain joins TRBV19 and TRBJ1-1; D is undetermined. Germline loops: CDR1 LNHDA, CDR2 SQIVND (reference sequence). V lost 7 bases and J 5 bases, leaving 20 bases between the germline ends. CDR3 length: 15 residues.

In the case of this clonotype: Lacking the conserved final phenylalanine or tryptophan, this CDR3 likely reflects a read error. It is unclear where the CDR3 begins or ends on the DNA, so no DNA is shown, and the CDR3 is as TCRdb lists it. This chain connects TRBV7-2 to TRBJ2-3; the D call in the table, TRBD2, was not verified against the DNA. The CDR3 has 13 amino acids, counting both end residues. CDR1 is SGHTA, CDR2 FQGNSA, per germline. The CDR3 loop is CASSSDLTDTHYL.

In its sample, this clonotype was seen a few times. This rearrangement joins TRBV4-2 to TRBJ1-1, with TRBD1 as a possible D gene (5 bases). The length of the CDR3 is 15 residues. The germline V gene has CDR1 LGHNA and CDR2 YNFKEQ. The V end lost 4 bases, the J end lost 0 bases, and 12 bases lay between the germline ends. CDR3 residues: CASSPRDGLNTEAFF. The CDR3 coding sequence is TGTGCCAGCAGCCCCCGGGACGGACTGAACACTGAAGCTTTCTTT.

As regards this clonotype: Given a much more abundant clone one base away, this may be a read error. The gene calls are TRBV5-4 and TRBJ1-6; D gene uncertain. The CDR3 sequence is 14 residues long. Germline CDR1 reads SGHNT; CDR2 reads YYREEE (reference sequence). The ends were cut back, 2 bases at V and 5 bases at J, with 8 bases in the middle. CDR3 DNA: TGTGCCAGCAGCTTTGCAAGGAATAATTCACCCCTCCACTTT. Its translation is CASSFARNNSPLHF. The full variable domain, its missing parts supplied by reference TRBV5-4 and TRBJ1-6, is ETGVTQSPTHLIKTRGQQVTLRCSSQSGHNTVSWYQQALGQGPQFIFQYYREEENGRGNFPPRFSGLQFPNYSSELNVNALELDDSALYLCASSFARNNSPLHFGNGTRLTVT.

This clonotype came up many times. CDR3 DNA sequence: TGCAGCCTTGGTAACGGACATTCTAACACTGAAGCTTTCTTT. Its protein is CSLGNGHSNTEAFF. This rearrangement joins TRBV20-1 to TRBJ1-1; TRBD1 might be the D (5 bases). Germline CDR1 and CDR2: DFQATT and SNEGSKA (reference sequence). The CDR3 has 14 amino acids.

The chain is built from TRBV28 and TRBJ1-2; no clear D gene. Trimming shortened V by 7 bases and J by 10 bases, and 16 bases separated the two germline ends. Germline CDR1 and CDR2: MDHEN and SYDVKM. This CDR3 comprises 12 residues. The CDR3 nucleotides read TGTGCCAGCATATCCAGCCCCTATAACTACACCTTC. Encoded protein: CASISSPYNYTF.

This chain joins TRBV3-1 and TRBJ1-3, with TRBD1 matching over 7 bases. V trimming: 0 bases; J trimming: 0 bases; junction bases outside the gene matches: 5. The CDR3 loop spans 17 amino acids. Looked up from germline, CDR1 is LGHDT and CDR2 is YNNKEL (reference sequence). CDR3 region: CASSQDTRGFSGNTIYF. Here the CDR3 DNA reads TGTGCCAGCAGCCAAGATACCAGGGGGTTCTCTGGAAACACCATATATTTT.

This clonotype was observed at least ten times. The chain employs TRBV12-3 or TRBV12-4 and TRBJ2-7, with 8 bases fitting TRBD2. Germline trimming cut 4 bases from V and 9 bases from J; bases unmatched to any gene: 14. CDR3 length equals 15 residues. The CDR3 coding sequence is TGTGCCAGCAGTTGGGCCGGTGCACGGGAGGGTCGGCAGTACTTC. It specifies CASSWAGAREGRQYF.

The rearrangement joins TRBV29-1 to TRBJ2-1; TRBD2 agrees at 9 bases. CDR3 size: 17 residues. The V gene's germline CDR1 is SQVTM and CDR2 ANQGSEA. Trimming cost V 7 bases and J 3 bases; bases outside gene matches: 16. The CDR3 nucleotides read TGCAGCGCCCTCCTGGCTGGCGGGGGGGCAAACTACAATGAGCAGTTCTTC. Translating it yields CSALLAGGGANYNEQFF.

In its sample, this clonotype was seen many times. This chain uses TRBV11-3 with TRBJ1-1; D may be TRBD1 (5 bases). This CDR3 has 15 residues. The V and J ends lost 5 bases and 4 bases respectively, with 17 bases between them. The germline V gene encodes CDR1 SGHNT and CDR2 YENEEA. The CDR3 protein is CASSAGTGAGTEAFF. The CDR3 nucleotides are TGTGCCAGCAGCGCCGGGACCGGCGCGGGCACTGAAGCTTTCTTT.

This chain connects TRBV4-3 to TRBJ2-5, with D possibly TRBD1 on 6 matching bases. Germline V gene data show CDR1 as LGHNA and CDR2 as YSLEER. There are 13 residues in the CDR3. Trimming stripped 4 bases from V and 5 bases from J, with 11 bases between. This CDR3 reads CASSRTARETQYF. CDR3 nucleotide sequence: TGCGCCAGCAGCCGGACAGCCCGGGAGACCCAGTACTTC.

This clonotype was recorded many times. The J gene is TRBJ1-6, the V gene TRBV7-3; no firm D call. This CDR3 contains 13 residues. CDR1 and CDR2 (germline): SGHTA, FQGTGA. V was cut by 4 bases and J by 7 bases, with 8 bases left in between. CDR3 bases: TGTGCCAGCAGCTCCGTTGCGAATTCACCCCTCCACTTT. Residues: CASSSVANSPLHF.

A remark on this clonotype: Being one base from a much bigger clone, this may be a read error. The chain links TRBV7-9 to TRBJ2-1; D ambiguous. V was shortened by 6 bases and J by 6 bases, with 6 bases between the two germline ends. This CDR3 has 11 residues. CDR1 is SEHNR, CDR2 FQNEAQ, per germline (reference sequence). CDR3 in DNA: TGTGCCAGCAGATTTGCCAATGAGCAGTTCTTC. Protein product: CASRFANEQFF.

The chain joins TRBV27 to TRBJ2-1, with 9 nucleotides matching TRBD1. The germline V gene has CDR1 MNHEY and CDR2 SMNVEV (reference sequence). Germline trimming cut 2 bases from V and 3 bases from J; bases unmatched to any gene: 5. The CDR3 contains 16 residues. The DNA of the CDR3 is TGTGCCAGCAGTTTAGTTGGGACAGGGAACTACAATGAGCAGTTCTTC. Translation gives CASSLVGTGNYNEQFF.

This clonotype has only one observation. The CDR3 does not close with the conserved phenylalanine or tryptophan, likely indicating a read error. In DNA, the CDR3 is TGTGCCAGCAGGAGACGACAGGGAAGAGGTAATCAGCCCCAGCATTCT. As protein: CASRRRQGRGNQPQHS. The V and J genes are TRBV6-1 and TRBJ1-5; 7 bases align to TRBD1. The V gene end was trimmed by 6 bases and the J gene end by 4 bases; junction bases not matched to a gene: 12. This CDR3 contains 16 residues. The V gene's germline CDR1 is MNHNS and CDR2 SASEGT.

In its sample, this clonotype was seen a few times. The V call is TRBV5-5, the J call TRBJ2-3, with D unresolved. The CDR3 totals 17 residues. V lost 4 bases to trimming and J lost 3 bases, with 21 bases between them. Germline lookup yields CDR1 SGHKS and CDR2 YYEKEE (reference sequence). Here the CDR3 DNA reads TGTGCCAGCAGCCCTCCTCCCACTGCCTCACGGACAGATACGCAGTATTTT. Amino acids: CASSPPPTASRTDTQYF.

This clonotype was seen repeatedly, ten times or more. This chain uses TRBV20-1 with TRBJ1-1; a possible D gene is TRBD1 (5 bases). Germline CDR1 reads DFQATT; CDR2 reads SNEGSKA (reference sequence). This CDR3 has 14 amino acids. The ends were cut back, 1 base at V and 6 bases at J, with 15 bases in the middle. The CDR3 nucleotides read TGCAGTGCTAGAGCCCCCGGGACTGGGTCTGAAGCTTTCTTT. It encodes CSARAPGTGSEAFF.